The present TCR beta chain was sequenced within a study of blood T cell repertoires in COVID-19 (dated by TCRdb to the early 2020s). With regard to the full study: Samples from collaborators originated in the United States, Italy and Spain and spanned both the acute and convalescent phases of COVID-19. The repertoires were released in a freely available public database meant as a resource for research on the immune response to SARS-CoV-2. The dataset comprised deeply sampled blood TCRbeta repertoires from subjects exposed to, actively infected with, or recovered from COVID-19. Where HLA class I and class II types were available, the types were taken from metadata supplied by the sample provider, not from assay-based typing. Nearly every sample came with metadata listing a de-identified subject ID, COVID-19 status, age in years and sex. The samples were drawn from two sources: the first 160 participants of the ongoing ImmuneRACE study, and fewer than 1,500 subjects contributed by 6 global collaborators. The prospective study material was composed of cDNA or gDNA derived from T cells, B-cell-depleted T cells, or PBMCs. Overall study outcomes, separate from this receptor: The quantity of clinical and demographic metadata differed by source and by participant and was supplied without curation.

The germline V gene encodes CDR1 KGHDR and CDR2 SFDVKD. Trimming removed 7 bases from V and 8 bases from J; the gene matches leave 7 bases unexplained. Its CDR3 holds 14 amino acids, cysteine through phenylalanine. Only the CDR3 DNA is retained, 42 bases long and in frame from the first base. TCRbeta CDR3 regions were amplified from genomic DNA by means of the immunoSEQ Assay, a bias-controlled multiplex PCR. Turning to the authors' computational methods: Nucleated cell counts per sample were estimated from amplification of reference gene primers within the assay. To quantify the absolute abundance of each unique TCRbeta CDR3 rearrangement, sequence reads were collapsed and filtered. For each sample, productive Simpson clonality was calculated by taking the square root of Simpson's diversity index across productive rearrangements. This is the immuneACCESS table as TCRdb keeps it, with only in-frame sequences that have V and J called. A part of the clones is gone; compared with another copy, unresolved V genes explain less than half, and the rest is unexplained. V, J and clone size are taken as reported in that table, and D and trimming were inferred from the DNA itself. Recorded for this sample are some 62,000 clones; approximately 85% of them occurred a single time. Together, the top ten hold approximately 4.7% of the sample.

This clone was seen only once. Which antigen it targets is not known. Base quality data are lacking; no much larger clone is found one base away. Each collaborating institution followed its own protocols to collect whole blood in K2EDTA tubes. For TCRbeta analysis, collaborators shipped samples as frozen whole blood, isolated PBMCs, or DNA extracted from either of those sample types. Sequenced input: peripheral blood. The receptor was isolated from a human donor in a cohort sampled during active COVID-19. Here the chain combines TRBV24-1 and TRBJ2-1; 10 junctional bases match TRBD2. The encoded CDR3 is CATRTAGGFDEQFF. The sequence in DNA is TGTGCCACCAGAACAGCGGGGGGGTTCGATGAGCAGTTCTTC.